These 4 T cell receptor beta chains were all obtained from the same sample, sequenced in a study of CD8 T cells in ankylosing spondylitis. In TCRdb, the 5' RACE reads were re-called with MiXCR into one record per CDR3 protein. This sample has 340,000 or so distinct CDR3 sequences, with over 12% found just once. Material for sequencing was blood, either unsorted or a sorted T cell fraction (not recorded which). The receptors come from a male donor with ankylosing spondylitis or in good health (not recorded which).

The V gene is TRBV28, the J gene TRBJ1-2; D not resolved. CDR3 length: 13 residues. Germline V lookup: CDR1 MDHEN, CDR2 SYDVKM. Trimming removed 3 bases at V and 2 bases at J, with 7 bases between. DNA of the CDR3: TGTGCCAGCAGTTTTTCCCCAAACTATGGCTACACCTTC. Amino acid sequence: CASSFSPNYGYTF.

CDR3 protein: CASSYNDRGYTEAFF. In nucleotides, the CDR3 is TGTGCCAGCAGCTATAACGACAGGGGGTACACTGAAGCTTTCTTT. V gene TRBV9 combines with J gene TRBJ1-1, with 9 bases lining up with TRBD1. CDR3 size: 15 residues. From germline, CDR1 is SGDLS and CDR2 YYNGEE. With V trimmed by 4 bases and J by 3 bases, 7 bases remained unmatched. Drawing the rest from reference TRBV9 and TRBJ1-1, the complete variable domain is DSGVTQTPKHLITATGQRVTLRCSPRSGDLSVYWYQQSLDQGLQFLIQYYNGEERAKGNILERFSAQQFPDLHSELNLSSLELGDSALYFCASSYNDRGYTEAFFGQGTRLTVV.

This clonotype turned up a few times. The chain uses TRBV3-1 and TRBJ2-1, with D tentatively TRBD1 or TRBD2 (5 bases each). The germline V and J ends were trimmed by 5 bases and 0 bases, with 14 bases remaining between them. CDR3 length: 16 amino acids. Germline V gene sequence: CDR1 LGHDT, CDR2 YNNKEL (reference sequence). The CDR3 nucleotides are TGTGCCAGCAGCAGGGGAGCTTTAGTCTCCTACAATGAGCAGTTCTTC. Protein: CASSRGALVSYNEQFF.

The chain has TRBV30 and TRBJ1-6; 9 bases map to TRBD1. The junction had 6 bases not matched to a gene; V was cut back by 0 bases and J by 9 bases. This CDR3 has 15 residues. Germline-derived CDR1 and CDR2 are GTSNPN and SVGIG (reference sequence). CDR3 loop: CAWSVRGQGGSPLHF. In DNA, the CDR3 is TGTGCCTGGAGTGTAAGGGGACAGGGAGGTTCACCCCTCCACTTT.